This entry lists 21 T cell receptor beta chains sequenced from one sample in a study of blood T cell repertoires in COVID-19. Generated by immunoSEQ multiplex PCR, the TCRdb table keeps only in-frame clones and is missing some. The table includes more than 150,000 clones, around four fifths detected once. Source material: peripheral blood. These receptors were obtained from a woman in her twenties or thirties with acute or convalescent COVID-19.

The chain links TRBV30 to TRBJ2-7, with D perhaps matching TRBD1 (5 bases). Trimming stripped 0 bases from V and 3 bases from J, with 6 bases between. In germline, CDR1 is GTSNPN, CDR2 SVGIG (reference sequence). The CDR3 is 12 amino acids. The CDR3 nucleotides are TGTGCCTGGAGTGTACAGGACTACGAGCAGTACTTC. It translates to CAWSVQDYEQYF. Together with reference TRBV30 and TRBJ2-7, the CDR3 gives the full variable domain: SQTIHQWPATLVQPVGSPLSLECTVEGTSNPNLYWYRQAAGRGLQLLFYSVGIGQISSEVPQNLSASRPQDRQFILSSKKLLLSDSGFYLCAWSVQDYEQYFGPGTRLTVT.

The chain combines TRBV21-1 with TRBJ1-6; the tabulated D call, TRBD1, remains unverified against the DNA. TRBV21-1 is a documented pseudogene. The CDR3 consists of 16 residues. CDR3 sequence reads: CASSKALQGYNSPLHF. The CDR3 DNA is TGTGCCAGCAGCAAAGCGCTCCAGGGCTATAATTCACCCCTCCACTTT.

This clone was seen only a few times. Here the CDR3 DNA reads TGTGCCTGCGAGCGGGAGGGTTACAATGAGCAGTTCTTC. Residues: CACEREGYNEQFF. The chain recombines TRBV30 with TRBJ2-1; 10 bases map to TRBD2. This CDR3 is built from 13 residues. Germline V gene sequence: CDR1 GTSNPN, CDR2 SVGIG (reference sequence). Unmatched junction bases numbered 3, after V lost 6 bases and J lost 4 bases.

V is TRBV6-2 or TRBV6-3 and J is TRBJ2-5, with D maybe TRBD1 (5 bases). From germline, CDR1 is MNHEY and CDR2 SVGEGT. The CDR3 spans 14 residues. Trimming shortened V by 2 bases and J by 2 bases, and 9 bases separated the two germline ends. The CDR3 DNA is TGTGCCAGCAGTTACGACAGAAGACAAGAGACCCAGTACTTC. Protein: CASSYDRRQETQYF.

This clone was detected only once. This chain joins TRBV27 and TRBJ1-1, with 7 positions matching TRBD1. The CDR3 length is 14 residues. The V and J ends lost 5 bases and 3 bases, in that order; junction bases with no gene match: 6. Germline CDR1 is MNHEY and CDR2 is SMNVEV (reference sequence). Written as DNA, the CDR3 is TGTGCCAGCAGTCGTTACAGGGGAGACACTGAAGCTTTCTTT. Residues: CASSRYRGDTEAFF.

The chain uses TRBV2 and TRBJ2-7, with 8 bases matching TRBD2. The CDR3 loop spans 17 amino acids. The trim removed 6 bases at V and 2 bases at J, leaving 15 bases unmatched. The germline V gene encodes CDR1 SNHLY and CDR2 FYNNEI. CDR3 loop: CASSPPWLAGGPYEQYF. CDR3 DNA sequence: TGTGCCAGCAGCCCACCGTGGTTGGCGGGAGGACCCTACGAGCAGTACTTC.

This clone is a singleton in its sample. The genes are TRBV28 and TRBJ1-2, with D unclear. The CDR3 covers 12 residues. Trimming stripped 10 bases from V and 2 bases from J, with 11 bases between. The germline V gene encodes CDR1 MDHEN and CDR2 SYDVKM. The CDR3 protein is CATFDWNYGYTF. In DNA form, the CDR3 reads TGTGCCACCTTCGACTGGAACTATGGCTACACCTTC.

The V call is TRBV7-9, the J call TRBJ1-2; D call uncertain. The CDR3 totals 15 residues. Trimming left V 1 base short and J 2 bases short, with 11 bases between. Germline CDR1 SEHNR, CDR2 FQNEAQ (reference sequence). The CDR3 region has the DNA TGTGCCAGCAGCTTAGGGTTCGATGAGAACTATGGCTACACCTTC. As protein: CASSLGFDENYGYTF. The full variable domain, completed using reference TRBV7-9 and TRBJ1-2, is DTGVSQNPRHKITKRGQNVTFRCDPISEHNRLYWYRQTLGQGPEFLTYFQNEAQLEKSRLLSDRFSAERPKGSFSTLEIQRTEQGDSAMYLCASSLGFDENYGYTFGSGTRLTVV.

J is TRBJ1-2 and V is TRBV30; weak D call: TRBD1 (6 bases). The CDR3 runs 12 residues. V lost 5 bases to trimming and J lost 1 base, with 8 bases between them. Germline V gives CDR1 GTSNPN, CDR2 SVGIG (reference sequence). In DNA, the CDR3 is TGTGCCTGGCAGGACAGTAACTATGGCTACACCTTC. This sequence encodes CAWQDSNYGYTF.

This chain links TRBV28 with TRBJ1-1; D not certain. The CDR3 has 12 amino acids. V lost 1 base, J lost 3 bases, and 3 bases lay in between. CDR1 MDHEN and CDR2 SYDVKM come from the germline V gene. Here the CDR3 DNA reads TGTGCCAGCAGTTTATCGTACACTGAAGCTTTCTTT. Amino acid sequence: CASSLSYTEAFF.

This clone was observed a few times. The chain couples TRBV2 to TRBJ2-3; 7 bases match TRBD1. V trimming: 4 bases; J trimming: 1 base; junction bases outside the gene matches: 5. The CDR3 sequence is 15 residues long. CDR1 is SNHLY and CDR2 is FYNNEI in the germline V gene. The CDR3: CASSGQGWGTDTQYF. In nucleotides, the CDR3 is TGTGCCAGCAGTGGACAGGGATGGGGCACAGATACGCAGTATTTT.

This clone appeared once. The chain combines TRBV5-6 with TRBJ1-5; TRBD1 is a possible D gene (5 bases). The germline CDR1 and CDR2 sequences are SGHDT and YYEEEE. The CDR3 contains 15 residues. V lost 4 bases, J lost 4 bases, and 15 bases lay in between. CDR3 sequence: CASSRSLGQNQPQHF. The CDR3 DNA is TGTGCCAGCAGCCGATCCTTGGGGCAGAATCAGCCCCAGCATTTT.

V usage is TRBV12-3 or TRBV12-4 and J usage is TRBJ1-1; a possible D gene is TRBD1 (5 bases). V shed 5 bases and J shed 4 bases, with 11 bases lying between them. This CDR3 is built from 13 residues. DNA of the CDR3: TGTGCCAGCAGTACGACAGCCAGCACTGAAGCTTTCTTT. It specifies CASSTTASTEAFF.

This chain connects TRBV27 to TRBJ1-2; 7 nucleotides match TRBD1. V was pared by 6 bases and J by 2 bases, with 3 bases of the junction left unmatched. CDR1 and CDR2 from the germline V gene are MNHEY and SMNVEV (reference sequence). This CDR3 contains 13 residues. CDR3 sequence (DNA): TGTGCCAGCAGGGGACAGTTAAACTATGGCTACACCTTC. Translation: CASRGQLNYGYTF.

The chain has TRBV6-2 or TRBV6-3 and TRBJ2-2, with D possibly TRBD1 on 6 matching bases. The CDR3 is 15 amino acids. Germline CDR1 MNHEY, CDR2 SVGEGT. The V end was cut by 0 bases, the J end by 4 bases, with 9 bases between. The CDR3 DNA is TGTGCCAGCAGTTACTCGGACAGAATCACCGGGGAGCTGTTTTTT. Protein product: CASSYSDRITGELFF.

Only one count was recorded for this clone. The germline gene is not matched at one end of the junction; a read error may be the cause. The chain joins TRBV7-6 to TRBJ2-1; 11 positions match TRBD2. The CDR3 covers 17 residues. Germline V gives CDR1 SGHVS, CDR2 FNYEAQ. CDR3 sequence reads: CASSLATGTSGFNEQFF. Here the CDR3 DNA reads TGTGCTAGCAGCTTAGCTACCGGGACTAGCGGATTCAATGAGCAGTTCTTC.

A few counts support this clone. The rearrangement uses TRBV5-1 and TRBJ1-3; no firm D call. Germline lookup yields CDR1 SGHRS and CDR2 YFSETQ. V was cut by 5 bases and J by 0 bases, with 12 bases left in between. The CDR3 length is 15 residues. The CDR3 loop is CASSTGPTSGNTIYF. For the CDR3, the DNA is TGCGCCAGCAGTACGGGTCCCACCTCTGGAAACACCATATATTTT.

The rearrangement uses TRBV4-3 and TRBJ2-3, with 9 bases aligning to TRBD2. The germline V gene encodes CDR1 LGHNA and CDR2 YSLEER. V trimming: 3 bases; J trimming: 4 bases; junction bases outside the gene matches: 5. This CDR3 has 15 residues. The CDR3: CASSQGGGAADTQYF. For the CDR3, the DNA is TGCGCCAGCAGCCAGGGCGGGGGGGCTGCAGATACGCAGTATTTT.

J is TRBJ1-2 and V is TRBV5-1; 7 bases map to TRBD1. Germline CDR1 is SGHRS and CDR2 is YFSETQ. The ends lost 4 bases at V and 1 base at J; junction bases unmatched: 4. The CDR3 has 14 amino acids. CDR3: CASSHTGVNYGYTF. The CDR3 DNA reads as TGCGCCAGCAGCCATACAGGGGTTAACTATGGCTACACCTTC.

In regard to this clone: The junction shows a germline mismatch at one end, possibly a read error. V is TRBV30 and J is TRBJ2-7; 7 bases line up with TRBD1. Germline CDR1 GTSNPN, CDR2 SVGIG (reference sequence). The CDR3 has 10 amino acids. CDR3 protein: CAWSAGQPLF. In DNA form, the CDR3 reads TGTGCCTGGAGTGCGGGACAGCCTTTATTC.

This chain joins TRBV11-2 and TRBJ2-1; TRBD1 might be the D (6 bases). Germline CDR1 and CDR2: SGHAT and FQNNGV. The CDR3 is made up of 16 amino acids. V was shortened by 4 bases and J by 1 base, with 14 bases between the two germline ends. As DNA, the CDR3 is TGTGCCAGCAGCTCAACCGGGACACTTTCCTACAATGAGCAGTTCTTC. Its protein product is CASSSTGTLSYNEQFF. Using reference TRBV11-2 and TRBJ2-1 for the parts outside the CDR3, the full variable domain is EAGVAQSPRYKIIEKRQSVAFWCNPISGHATLYWYQQILGQGPKLLIQFQNNGVVDDSQLPKDRFSAERLKGVDSTLKIQPAKLEDSAVYLCASSSTGTLSYNEQFFGPGTRLTVL.